This TCR beta chain was recovered during a study of shared T cell receptors in the human thymus (dated by TCRdb to the early 2020s). At the level of the whole study: The study examined how the human thymus generates shared, self-reactive T-cell receptor alpha chains.

For this clone: The antigen it recognizes is unknown. Base qualities are missing; no much larger clone stands one base away.

Germline trimming: 4 bases from V, 9 bases from J; junction bases outside gene matches: 8. Looking up the germline V gene (reference sequence) yields CDR1 LNHNV and CDR2 YYDKDF. Inclusive of the bounding cysteine and phenylalanine, the CDR3 is 14 residues long. Only CDR3 DNA is held: 42 bases, read in frame from base 1. The library was made by the immunoSEQ multiplex PCR assay. This is the immuneACCESS table as TCRdb keeps it, with only in-frame sequences that have V and J called. A part of the clones is gone; compared with another copy, unresolved V genes explain less than half, and the rest is unexplained. Here the sample has over 60,000 clones; over 90% occur a single time. About 0.036% of the sample is taken by the ten largest.

Sequenced sample: thymocytes. This chain is built from TRBV15 and TRBJ2-1, with 8 bases aligning to TRBD2. The origin of this receptor is a human donor. Here the CDR3 is given as CATSIYRGGGEQFF. The sequenced DNA is TGTGCCACCAGCATCTATCGGGGGGGTGGTGAGCAGTTCTTC.